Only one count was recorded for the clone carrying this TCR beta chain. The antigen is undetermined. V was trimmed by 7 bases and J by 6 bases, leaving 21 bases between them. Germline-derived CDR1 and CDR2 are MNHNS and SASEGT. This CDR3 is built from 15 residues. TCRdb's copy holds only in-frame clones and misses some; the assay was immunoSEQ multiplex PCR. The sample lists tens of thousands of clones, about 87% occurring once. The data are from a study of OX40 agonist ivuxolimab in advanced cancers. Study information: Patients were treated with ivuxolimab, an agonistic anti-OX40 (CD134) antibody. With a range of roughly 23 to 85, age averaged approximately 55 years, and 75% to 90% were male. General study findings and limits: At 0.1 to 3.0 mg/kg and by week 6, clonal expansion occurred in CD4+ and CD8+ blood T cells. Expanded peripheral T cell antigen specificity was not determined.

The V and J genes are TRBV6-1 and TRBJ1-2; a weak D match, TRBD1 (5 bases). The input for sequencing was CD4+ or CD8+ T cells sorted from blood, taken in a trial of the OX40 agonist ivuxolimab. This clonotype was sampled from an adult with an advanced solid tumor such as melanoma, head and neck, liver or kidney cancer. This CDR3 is CASTQLEGVRDGYTF. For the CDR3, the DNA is TGTGCCAGCACACAACTAGAAGGGGTGAGGGATGGCTACACCTTC.